This T cell receptor beta chain was captured in a study of technical replicates of blood from a few donors. The CDR3 runs 14 residues. The germline V gene has CDR1 SEHNR and CDR2 FQNEAQ (reference sequence). Trimming took 3 bases from V and 7 from J, leaving 13 bases between them. Sequenced by immunoSEQ multiplex PCR; TCRdb stores in-frame clones only, minus some. The sample lists roughly 80,000 clones, about nine tenths occurring once. The sequence was collected from a human donor in good health. The J gene is TRBJ1-5, the V gene TRBV7-9; D may be TRBD1 (6 bases). Sequencing was performed on T cells isolated from PBMCs. CDR3 DNA: TGTGCCAGCAGCTTTGAACAGGGAAACCAGCCCCAGCATTTT. This codes for CASSFEQGNQPQHF.